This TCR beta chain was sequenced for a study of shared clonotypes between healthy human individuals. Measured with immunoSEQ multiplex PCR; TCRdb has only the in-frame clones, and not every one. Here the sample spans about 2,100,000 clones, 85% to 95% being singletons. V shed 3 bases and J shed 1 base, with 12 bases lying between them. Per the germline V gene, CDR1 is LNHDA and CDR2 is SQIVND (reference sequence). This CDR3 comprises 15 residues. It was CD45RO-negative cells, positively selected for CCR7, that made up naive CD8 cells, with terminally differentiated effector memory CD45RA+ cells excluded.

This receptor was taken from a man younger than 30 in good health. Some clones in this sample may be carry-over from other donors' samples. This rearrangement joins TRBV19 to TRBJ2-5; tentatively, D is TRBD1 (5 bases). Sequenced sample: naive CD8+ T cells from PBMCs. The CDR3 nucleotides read TGTGCCAGTAGTATTCGTCCGACAGCCCAAGAGACCCAGTACTTC. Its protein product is CASSIRPTAQETQYF.